This T cell receptor beta chain was profiled in a study of T cell responses to AZD1222 COVID-19 vaccine. Doses given second, at about 4 or about 12 weeks, were pooled. Regarding the study as a whole: Females made up more of the donors, who were largely white British, and clonal diversity may have come out too low. Recipients of two AZD1222 doses showed rising Spike-specific TCR breadth and depth.

Only in-frame clones appear in the TCRdb table, and some are missing; sequencing was by immunoSEQ multiplex PCR. In the table there are about 100,000 clones, approximately 89% of which are singletons. In the case of this clone: Its antigen is not identified.

CDR3 length equals 14 residues. V gave up 5 bases and J gave up 6 bases; unmatched junction bases: 6. From germline, CDR1 is SGHTA and CDR2 FQGNSA. The source of this sequence is an adult who received the AZD1222 COVID-19 vaccine. The J gene is TRBJ1-5, the V gene TRBV7-2; 8 bases are shared with TRBD1. Sequenced here: peripheral blood, sampled 28 days after the second AZD1222 dose. The CDR3 region has the DNA TGTGCCAGCAGCACAGGGGGACGGGCTCAGCCCCAGCATTTT. Protein sequence: CASSTGGRAQPQHF. The full variable domain, its missing parts supplied by reference TRBV7-2 and TRBJ1-5, is GAGVSQSPSNKVTEKGKDVELRCDPISGHTALYWYRQSLGQGLEFLIYFQGNSAPDKSGLPSDRFSAERTGGSVSTLTIQRTQQEDSAVYLCASSTGGRAQPQHFGDGTRLSIL.